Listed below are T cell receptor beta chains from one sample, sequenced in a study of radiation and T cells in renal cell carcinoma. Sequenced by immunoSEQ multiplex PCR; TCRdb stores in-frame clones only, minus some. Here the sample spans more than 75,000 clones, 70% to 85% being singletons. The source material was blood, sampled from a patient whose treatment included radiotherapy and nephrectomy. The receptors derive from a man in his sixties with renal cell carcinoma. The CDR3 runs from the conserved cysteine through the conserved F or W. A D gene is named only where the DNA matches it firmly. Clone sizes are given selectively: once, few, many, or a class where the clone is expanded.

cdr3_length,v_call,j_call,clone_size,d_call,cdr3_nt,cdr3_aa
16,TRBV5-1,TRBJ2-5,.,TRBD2,TGCGCCAGCAGCTCGGACAGGCAAGCGGGAGGAGAGACCCAGTACTTC,CASSSDRQAGGETQYF
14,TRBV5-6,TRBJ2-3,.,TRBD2,TGTGCCAGCAGCCCGGGAGGGAGCACAGATACGCAGTATTTT,CASSPGGSTDTQYF
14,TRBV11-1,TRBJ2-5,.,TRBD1,TGTGCCAGCAGCCCGGGGACAGCGCAAGAGACCCAGTACTTC,CASSPGTAQETQYF
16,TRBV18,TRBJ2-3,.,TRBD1,TGTGCCAGCTCACAAGACCTGGGACAGGGGGATGATACGCAGTATTTT,CASSQDLGQGDDTQYF
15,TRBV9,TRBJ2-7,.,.,TGTGCCAGCAGCGTAGGAGTACTAGCTGGATACGAGCAGTACTTC,CASSVGVLAGYEQYF
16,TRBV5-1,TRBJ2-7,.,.,TGCGCCAGCAGCTTGTCGGGGTCCCGCCGTAGCTACGAGCAGTACTTC,CASSLSGSRRSYEQYF
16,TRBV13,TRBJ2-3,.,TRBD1,TGTGCCAGCAGCTTAGGGGACAGGTCTAGCACAGATACGCAGTATTTT,CASSLGDRSSTDTQYF
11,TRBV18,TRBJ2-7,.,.,TGTGCCAGCTCAGCCGCCAACGAGCAGTACTTC,CASSAANEQYF
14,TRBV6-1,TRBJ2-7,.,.,TGTGCCAGCAGTCTCGTTTCGGGCTCCTACGAGCAGTACTTC,CASSLVSGSYEQYF
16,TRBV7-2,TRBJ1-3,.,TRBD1,TGTGCCAGCAGCCCCGGGACAGGGTTAGGCGGGGACACCATATATTTT,CASSPGTGLGGDTIYF
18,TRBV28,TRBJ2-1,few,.,TGTGCCAGCAGTGATTTAGGCCTACCTAGGGTTTTGTACAATGAGCAGTTCTTC,CASSDLGLPRVLYNEQFF
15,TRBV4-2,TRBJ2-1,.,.,TGTGCCAGCAGCCAAGCCCCGAACTCCTACAATGAGCAGTTCTTC,CASSQAPNSYNEQFF
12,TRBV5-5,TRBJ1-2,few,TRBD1,TGTGCCAGCAAACAGGGGGTCTATGGCTACACCTTC,CASKQGVYGYTF
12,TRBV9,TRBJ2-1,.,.,TGTGCCAGCAGCCTAGCCTACAATGAGCAGTTCTTC,CASSLAYNEQFF
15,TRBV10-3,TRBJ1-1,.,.,TGTGCCATCAGTGAGTCGAAGACACTGAACACTGAAGCTTTCTTT,CAISESKTLNTEAFF
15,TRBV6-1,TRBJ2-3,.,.,TGTGCCAGCAGTGAACGTCGGGACCGCACAGATACGCAGTATTTT,CASSERRDRTDTQYF
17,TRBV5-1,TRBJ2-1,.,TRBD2,TGCGCCAGCAGCTTCCCCTTAGCGGGGGCCTCCTACAATGAGCAGTTCTTC,CASSFPLAGASYNEQFF
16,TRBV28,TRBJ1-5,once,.,TGTGCCAGCAGTTTATTAGGGACCTATAGCAATCAGCCCCAGCATTTT,CASSLLGTYSNQPQHF
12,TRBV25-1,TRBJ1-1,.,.,TGTGCCAGCAGTGTCGGGGACACTGAAGCTTTCTTT,CASSVGDTEAFF
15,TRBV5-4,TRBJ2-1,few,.,TGTGCCAGCAGCTTGGCCCTAGGAGCGGGCGATGAGCAGTTCTTC,CASSLALGAGDEQFF